The following is a T cell receptor (beta chain) sequence with its context. The library came from three nested PCR rounds adapted from ARM-PCR protocols. TCRdb reprocessed the multiplex PCR reads via MiXCR and lists one record per CDR3 protein. Of approximately 100,000 distinct CDR3 sequences in the sample, about 62% are singletons; the top ten hold roughly 18%. The data stem from a study of tumor and adjacent non-tumor tissue in lung cancer. Looking at the study overall: Patients were aged about 30 to 85, approximately 11 men and 4 to 6 women, stage I to III.

The template was RNA from unsorted bulk tissue. The normal lung tissue was taken more than 3 cm from the tumor edge. Trimming cost V 3 bases and J 0 bases, with 10 bases left between them. The germline V gene has CDR1 SGHTA and CDR2 FQGNSA. CDR3 length: 15 residues. Sample: distant non-tumor lung tissue. The TCR comes from a man between 25 and 39 years old with non-small cell lung cancer. The J gene is TRBJ2-3, the V gene TRBV7-2; the D gene is possibly TRBD2 (6 bases). CDR3 sequence reads: CASSLDYLSTDTQYF. As DNA, the CDR3 is TGTGCCAGCAGCTTGGACTACCTTAGCACAGATACGCAGTATTTT.